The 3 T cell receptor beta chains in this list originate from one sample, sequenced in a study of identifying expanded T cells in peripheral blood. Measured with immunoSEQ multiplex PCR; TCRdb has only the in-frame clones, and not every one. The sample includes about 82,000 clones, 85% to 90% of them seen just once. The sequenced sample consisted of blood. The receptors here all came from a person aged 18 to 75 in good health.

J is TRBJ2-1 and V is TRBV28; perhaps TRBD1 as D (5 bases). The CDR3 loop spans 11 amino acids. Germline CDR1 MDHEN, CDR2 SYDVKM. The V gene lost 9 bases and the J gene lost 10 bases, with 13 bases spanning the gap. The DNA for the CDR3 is TGTGCCAGTTCAGGGTTAAGGGAGCAGTTCTTC. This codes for CASSGLREQFF.

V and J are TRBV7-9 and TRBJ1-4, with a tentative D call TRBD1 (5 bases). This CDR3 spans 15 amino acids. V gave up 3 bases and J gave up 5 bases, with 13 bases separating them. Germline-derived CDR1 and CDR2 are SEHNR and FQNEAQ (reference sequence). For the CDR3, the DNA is TGTGCCAGCAGCTTGGGTTCGACAGAGAATGAAAAACTGTTTTTT. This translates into CASSLGSTENEKLFF. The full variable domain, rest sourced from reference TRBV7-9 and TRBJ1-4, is DTGVSQNPRHKITKRGQNVTFRCDPISEHNRLYWYRQTLGQGPEFLTYFQNEAQLEKSRLLSDRFSAERPKGSFSTLEIQRTEQGDSAMYLCASSLGSTENEKLFFGSGTQLSVL.

CDR3 loop: CASSLSRDKGATEAFF. CDR3 sequence (DNA): TGTGCCAGCAGCCTTTCCCGGGACAAGGGGGCCACTGAAGCTTTCTTT. V and J are TRBV9 and TRBJ1-1; TRBD1 matches 7 bases. CDR1 SGDLS and CDR2 YYNGEE come from the germline V gene. This CDR3 comprises 16 residues. After removal of 4 bases from V and 4 bases from J, the junction contained 13 bases not matched to a gene. The complete variable domain, with remaining parts taken from reference TRBV9 and TRBJ1-1, reads DSGVTQTPKHLITATGQRVTLRCSPRSGDLSVYWYQQSLDQGLQFLIQYYNGEERAKGNILERFSAQQFPDLHSELNLSSLELGDSALYFCASSLSRDKGATEAFFGQGTRLTVV.